The source of this T cell receptor (beta chain) is a study of a mutant IDH1 vaccine in newly diagnosed glioma. Whole-study context: Receipt of radiotherapy, temozolomide, or both preceded the study, and most received both.

Described time point: week 35, safety follow-up. Topical imiquimod accompanied each vaccine dose, which consisted of 300 ug of mutant IDH1 20-mer peptide. The repertoire was sequenced with immunoSEQ multiplex PCR; TCRdb's copy has only in-frame clones and lacks some. Of tens of thousands of clones in the sample, 60% to 85% were seen once. In regard to this clone: No antigen is known for it.

Trimming shortened V by 5 bases and J by 2 bases, and 13 bases separated the two germline ends. CDR3 length: 14 amino acids. The germline V gene has CDR1 LNHDA and CDR2 SQIVND (reference sequence). The chain recombines TRBV19 with TRBJ2-7; TRBD1 might be the D (6 bases). The source is a man aged 40-50 years with glioma. The sample in question was PBMCs, obtained from a glioma patient whose treatment included an IDH1 peptide vaccine. Here the CDR3 reads CASSAGQFTYEQYF. In DNA, the CDR3 is TGTGCCAGTAGTGCTGGACAGTTCACCTACGAGCAGTACTTC.